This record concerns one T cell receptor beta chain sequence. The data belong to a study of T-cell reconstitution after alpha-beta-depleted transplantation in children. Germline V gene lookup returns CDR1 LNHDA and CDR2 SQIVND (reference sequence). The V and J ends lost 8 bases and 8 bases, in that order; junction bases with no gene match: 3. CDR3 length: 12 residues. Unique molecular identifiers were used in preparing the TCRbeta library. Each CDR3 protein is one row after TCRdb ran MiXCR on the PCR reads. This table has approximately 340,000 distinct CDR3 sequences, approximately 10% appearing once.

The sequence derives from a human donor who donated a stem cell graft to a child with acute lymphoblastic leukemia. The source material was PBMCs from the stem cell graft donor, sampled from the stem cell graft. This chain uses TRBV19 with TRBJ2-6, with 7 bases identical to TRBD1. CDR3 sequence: CASEGQSNVLTF. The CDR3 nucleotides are TGTGCCAGTGAGGGACAGTCCAACGTCCTGACTTTC. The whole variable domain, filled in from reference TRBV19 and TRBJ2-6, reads DGGITQSPKYLFRKEGQNVTLSCEQNLNHDAMYWYRQDPGQGLRLIYYSQIVNDFQKGDIAEGYSVSREKKESFPLTVTSAQKNPTAFYLCASEGQSNVLTFGAGSRLTVL.